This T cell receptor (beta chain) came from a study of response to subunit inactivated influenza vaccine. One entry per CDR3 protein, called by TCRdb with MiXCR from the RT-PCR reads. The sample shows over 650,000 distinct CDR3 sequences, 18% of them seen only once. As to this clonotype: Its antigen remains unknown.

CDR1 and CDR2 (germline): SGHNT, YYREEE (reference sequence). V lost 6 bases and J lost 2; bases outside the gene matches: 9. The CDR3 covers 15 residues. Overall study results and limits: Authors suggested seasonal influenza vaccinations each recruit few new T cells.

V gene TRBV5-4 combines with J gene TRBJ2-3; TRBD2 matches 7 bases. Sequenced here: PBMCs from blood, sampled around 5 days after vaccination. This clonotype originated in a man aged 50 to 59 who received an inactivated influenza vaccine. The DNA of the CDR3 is TGTGCCAGCACCTTCCAAGCGGGGTCCACAGATACGCAGTATTTT. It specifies CASTFQAGSTDTQYF.